These T cell receptor beta chains were read from a single sample in a study of human T cells and chemical hapten exposure. One entry per CDR3 protein, called by TCRdb with MiXCR from the RACE reads. Here the sample spans about 120,000 distinct CDR3 sequences, approximately 15% being singletons. The sample consisted of whole blood, taken in connection with sensitization to the hapten diphenylcyclopropenone (DPC). All receptors derive from a woman under 30 with alopecia areata. Some clones in this sample may be carry-over from other donors' samples. Each CDR3 is given with its conserved first and last residue. A D gene is named only where the DNA matches it firmly. Expanded clones get a size class; other rows say once, few or many, or leave the size out.

clone_size	j_call	v_call	d_call	cdr3_nt	cdr3_aa
-	TRBJ1-3	TRBV4-3	-	TGCGCCAGCAGCCAGCGGGGTGGAAACACCATATATTTT	CASSQRGGNTIYF
many	TRBJ1-1	TRBV27	TRBD1	TGTGCCAGCAGTTTAAGGACAGGGACTGAAGCTTTCTTT	CASSLRTGTEAFF
few	TRBJ2-1	TRBV7-6	-	TGTGCCAGCAGCTCGGTCGGCGGGGTTAATGGGCATGAGCAGTTCTTC	CASSSVGGVNGHEQFF
few	TRBJ1-5	TRBV21-1	-	TGTGCCAGCAAGGGTGCGGGAGGACAGCCCCAGCATTTT	CASKGAGGQPQHF
few	TRBJ2-5	TRBV20-1	TRBD2	TGCAGTGCTAGAGATCAGGGTAGCGGGGGGGCAGAGACCCAGTACTTC	CSARDQGSGGAETQYF
many	TRBJ2-1	TRBV7-2	TRBD1	TGTGCCAGCAGCCGAAAGACAGGGGGCGCTGAGCAGTTCTTC	CASSRKTGGAEQFF
-	TRBJ1-1	TRBV2	-	TGTGCCAGCAGTGGGGCGGATGAAGCTTTCTTT	CASSGADEAFF
-	TRBJ2-7	TRBV2	-	TGTGCCAGCAGGCAGGGGAAGTACGAGCAGTACTTC	CASRQGKYEQYF
many	TRBJ2-2	TRBV24-1	-	TGTGCCACCCGACAGTCGGGCACCGGGGAGCTGTTTTTT	CATRQSGTGELFF
many	TRBJ2-7	TRBV9	TRBD1	TGTGCCAGCAGCGGCTCTCCGGGACAGGAGAGCTCCTACGAGCAGTACTTC	CASSGSPGQESSYEQYF
many	TRBJ2-3	TRBV5-1	-	TGCGCCAGCAGCTTGGGGGCCAGTACAGATACGCAGTATTTT	CASSLGASTDTQYF
-	TRBJ2-3	TRBV28	-	TGTGCCAGCAGTTTACCTACAAGACCTAAGGCGCAGTATTTT	CASSLPTRPKAQYF
-	TRBJ2-2	TRBV7-9	-	TGTGCCAGCAGCTTAACACTTAACACCGGGGAGCTGTTTTTT	CASSLTLNTGELFF
-	TRBJ2-7	TRBV29-1	TRBD1	TGCAGCGTTGAAGGGGACAGCTTCTACGAGCAGTACTTC	CSVEGDSFYEQYF
few	TRBJ2-5	TRBV7-9	-	TGTGCCAGCAGCAAACTCGGAGGGGGTCGGCAAGGGACCCAGTACTTC	CASSKLGGGRQGTQYF
few	TRBJ2-5	TRBV11-1	-	TGTGCCAGCGGGAGACGGTTCCAAGAGACCCAGTACTTC	CASGRRFQETQYF
-	TRBJ1-5	TRBV18	-	TGTGCCAGCTCCCGCAGGGAGGGATACAATCAGCCCCAGCATTTT	CASSRREGYNQPQHF
few	TRBJ1-3	TRBV12-3/TRBV12-4	-	TGTGCCAGCCGCGGACAAATCTCTGGAAACACCATATATTTT	CASRGQISGNTIYF
-	TRBJ2-4	TRBV9	-	TGTGCCAGCAGCGCAGACTGGGCCAAGGACATTCAGTACTTC	CASSADWAKDIQYF
many	TRBJ2-5	TRBV7-2	TRBD1	TGTGCCAGCAGCCTAGGACAGGCCCAAGAGACCCAGTACTTC	CASSLGQAQETQYF
few	TRBJ1-1	TRBV6-2/TRBV6-3	-	TGTGCCAGCAGCTCCCTCGTTGATACGGCTGAAGCTTTCTTT	CASSSLVDTAEAFF
-	TRBJ2-7	TRBV18	TRBD2	TGTGCCAGCTCACCGGGAGCGGGGTTCTACGAGCAGTACTTC	CASSPGAGFYEQYF